This TCR beta chain was captured in a study of cytomegalovirus exposure and HLA in healthy donors. On the study more broadly: Earlier sequencing of 200 million or so T cells yielded around 100 million unique TCR beta sequences.

CDR3 length: 15 residues. Germline V lookup: CDR1 KGHSH, CDR2 LQKENI. Trimming pared 5 bases from V and 3 bases from J, leaving 15 bases between. The PCR employed 60 Vbeta primers together with 13 Jbeta primers. The method was immunoSEQ multiplex PCR; TCRdb's version includes in-frame clones alone and lacks a portion of them. The sample has 150,000 to 200,000 clones, 80% seen once; the top ten hold about 0.63%. This TCR came from a boy aged 5 to 17 in good health and CMV-seronegative. Input material: PBMCs. The rearrangement uses TRBV18 and TRBJ2-3, with D possibly matching TRBD2 (5 bases). The CDR3 nucleotides read TGTGCCAGCTCATCCCTCAGGACTCGGACAGATACGCAGTATTTT. Encoded protein: CASSSLRTRTDTQYF.